The clone carrying this TCR beta chain has more than one count but fewer than ten. The antigen is undetermined. The CDR3 contains 10 residues. CDR1 DFQATT and CDR2 SNEGSKA come from the germline V gene (reference sequence). Profiling relied on immunoSEQ multiplex PCR, and the TCRdb table lists in-frame clones only, not all of them. The repertoire holds 35,000 to 45,000 clones, with about 70% as singletons. The data are from a study of OX40 agonist ivuxolimab in advanced cancers. Study as a whole: An agonistic human IgG2 monoclonal antibody against OX40 (CD134) was given.

Study-level results: At 0.1 to 3.0 mg/kg, clonal expansion of CD4+ and CD8+ blood T cells had occurred by week 6.

The rearrangement uses TRBV20-1 and TRBJ2-3; weak D call: TRBD2 (5 bases). This material consisted of CD4+ or CD8+ T cells sorted from blood, taken in a trial of the OX40 agonist ivuxolimab. This clonotype was obtained from an adult with an advanced solid tumor such as melanoma, head and neck, liver or kidney cancer. Here the CDR3 reads CSTGADTQYF. The CDR3 DNA sequence: TGCAGCACCGGGGCAGATACGCAGTATTTT.